This T cell receptor (beta chain) was recovered during a study of chronic HIV infection and antiretroviral therapy. CDR1 and CDR2 from the germline V gene are SQVTM and ANQGSEA. This CDR3 region has 14 residues. The germline V and J ends were trimmed by 1 base and 1 base, with 11 bases remaining between them. MiXCR, run by TCRdb on the 5' RACE reads, gives a single entry per CDR3 protein. Of 39,000 or so distinct CDR3 sequences in the sample, more than 8% were seen once. This clonotype was recorded at least ten times. The clonotype originates from an adult who had HIV and had not received antiretroviral therapy, or was an uninfected healthy control (not recorded which). The chain recombines TRBV29-1 with TRBJ2-7, with D possibly matching TRBD1 (6 bases). The sample comprised peripheral blood. CDR3: CSVEGVRGSYEQYF. Here the CDR3 DNA reads TGCAGCGTTGAAGGGGTCAGGGGATCCTACGAGCAGTACTTC.